Below, 24 T cell receptor beta chains from the same sample are listed, as sequenced in a study of blood T cell repertoires in COVID-19. The assay was immunoSEQ multiplex PCR, and TCRdb's table has in-frame clones only and misses some. This table has 250,000 to 300,000 clones, 81% appearing once. The sequencing input was peripheral blood. The origin of the receptors is a woman in her sixties with active or convalescent COVID-19.

The genes are TRBV7-6 and TRBJ2-7; D may be TRBD1 (6 bases). V lost 5 bases and J 1 base, leaving 12 bases between the germline ends. Per germline, CDR1 SGHVS and CDR2 FNYEAQ. The CDR3 is 14 amino acids. CDR3 DNA: TGTGCCAGCAGCGCGCAACAGGGTTCCTACGAGCAGTACTTC. The encoded protein is CASSAQQGSYEQYF.

The V and J genes are TRBV20-1 and TRBJ2-7; 9 nucleotides align to TRBD2. Germline V gives CDR1 DFQATT, CDR2 SNEGSKA (reference sequence). V was pared by 3 bases and J by 6 bases, with 12 bases of the junction left unmatched. The CDR3 spans 15 residues. CDR3 region: CSASLPGRGGGEQYF. The CDR3 bases are TGCAGTGCTAGTCTCCCCGGGCGGGGGGGCGGCGAGCAGTACTTC.

The CDR3 DNA reads TGTGCCATCACTCCAGTCGGGGATGGTGGCTACACCTTC. This codes for CAITPVGDGGYTF. The gene calls are TRBV10-3 and TRBJ1-2; D remains unclear. There are 13 residues in the CDR3. Per germline, CDR1 ENHRY and CDR2 SYGVKD. Trimming pared 7 bases from V and 7 bases from J, leaving 16 bases between.

The rearrangement uses TRBV5-1 and TRBJ1-4, with D perhaps TRBD1 (6 bases). V lost 3 bases and J 0 bases, leaving 9 bases between the germline ends. This CDR3 region has 15 residues. Germline CDR1 and CDR2: SGHRS and YFSETQ. CDR3 DNA: TGCGCCAGCAGCTCACAGGGTACAACTAATGAAAAACTGTTTTTT. Encoded protein: CASSSQGTTNEKLFF.

This clone was found once. This chain joins TRBV18 and TRBJ2-2; perhaps TRBD1 as D (5 bases). Trimming removed 3 bases from V and 8 bases from J, with 16 bases in between. The CDR3 covers 15 residues. Per germline, CDR1 KGHSH and CDR2 LQKENI. The CDR3 DNA reads TGTGCCAGCTCACCGGGGATTTCCAGGGCGGGGGAGCTGTTTTTT. As protein: CASSPGISRAGELFF.

J is TRBJ1-3 and V is TRBV9, with 8 bases matching TRBD1. The CDR3 contains 17 residues. The germline V gene has CDR1 SGDLS and CDR2 YYNGEE. V shed 3 bases, J shed 0 bases, and the junction held 8 bases outside the gene matches. The CDR3 is CASSEKLTGDSGNTIYF. For the CDR3, the DNA is TGTGCCAGCAGCGAAAAGCTGACAGGGGACTCTGGAAACACCATATATTTT.

The chain joins TRBV11-2 to TRBJ1-2; 7 bases are shared with TRBD1. This CDR3 is 18 amino acids long. The junction had 20 bases not matched to a gene; V was cut back by 5 bases and J by 5 bases. Germline CDR1 and CDR2: SGHAT and FQNNGV. The CDR3 sequence: CASSLLAWRQGGSYGYTF. CDR3 coding DNA: TGTGCCAGCAGCCTCCTCGCATGGAGGCAGGGGGGATCGTATGGCTACACCTTC.

The chain uses TRBV5-5 and TRBJ1-4; 9 bases match TRBD1. The germline V gene encodes CDR1 SGHKS and CDR2 YYEKEE (reference sequence). CDR3 length: 16 residues. Trimming cost V 2 bases and J 0 bases; bases outside gene matches: 2. The DNA of the CDR3 is TGTGCCAGCAGCTTCCGACAGGGGGCAACTAATGAAAAACTGTTTTTT. It encodes CASSFRQGATNEKLFF.

V gene TRBV6-2 or TRBV6-3 combines with J gene TRBJ2-1, with D hard to call. V was cut by 2 bases and J by 1 base, with 15 bases left in between. Germline V gene lookup returns CDR1 MNHEY and CDR2 SVGEGT. The CDR3 consists of 17 residues. The CDR3 DNA reads TGTGCCAGCAGTTACGTTCGCCAGATATATTCCTACAATGAGCAGTTCTTC. Translating gives CASSYVRQIYSYNEQFF.

The chain is built from TRBV7-6 and TRBJ2-3; D gene uncertain. The germline gives CDR1 SGHVS, CDR2 FNYEAQ. This CDR3 is 13 amino acids long. Trimming shortened V by 2 bases and J by 7 bases, and 10 bases separated the two germline ends. The CDR3 is CASSLTLTNTQYF. The CDR3 DNA reads as TGTGCCAGCAGCTTAACGTTAACAAATACGCAGTATTTT.

The rearrangement joins TRBV5-1 to TRBJ1-3; possible D gene TRBD1, 5 bases. V dropped 2 bases and J dropped 2 bases, with 11 bases sitting between them. Germline CDR1 is SGHRS and CDR2 is YFSETQ. The CDR3 contains 15 residues. This chain's CDR3 is CASSLGVGTGNTIYF. As DNA, the CDR3 is TGCGCCAGCAGCTTAGGGGTTGGCACTGGAAACACCATATATTTT.

This clone appeared once. This chain joins TRBV5-8 and TRBJ2-3; perhaps TRBD1 as D (6 bases). The ends were cut back, 1 base at V and 0 bases at J, with 12 bases in the middle. Looked up from germline, CDR1 is SGHTS and CDR2 is YDEGEE. The CDR3 has 16 amino acids. The CDR3: CASSLLVGASTDTQYF. CDR3 nucleotides: TGTGCCAGCAGCTTGTTGGTGGGGGCTAGCACAGATACGCAGTATTTT.

This clone was seen only once. The chain recombines TRBV2 with TRBJ1-5; 8 nucleotides align to TRBD1. The germline V gene has CDR1 SNHLY and CDR2 FYNNEI. The V segment lost 6 bases and the J segment 6 bases; nucleotides outside the gene matches: 7. The CDR3 length is 14 residues. This CDR3 reads CASRDRAEGQPQHF. CDR3 in DNA: TGTGCCAGCAGGGACAGGGCGGAGGGTCAGCCCCAGCATTTT.

J is TRBJ2-5 and V is TRBV9; TRBD2 aligns across 9 bases. The ends lost 4 bases at V and 4 bases at J; junction bases unmatched: 14. Germline CDR1 reads SGDLS; CDR2 reads YYNGEE. The CDR3 covers 17 residues. The CDR3 here is CASSPRVAGAGRETQYF. Here the CDR3 DNA reads TGTGCCAGCAGCCCCCGAGTAGCGGGGGCAGGGAGAGAGACCCAGTACTTC.

The V and J genes are TRBV6-6 and TRBJ2-1; D is unresolved. CDR1 and CDR2 (germline): MNHNY, SVGAGI (reference sequence). Between the trimmed V and J ends, which lost 7 bases and 0 bases, there was a span of 7 bases. CDR3 size: 13 residues. CDR3: CASKQSSYNEQFF. The CDR3 DNA follows: TGTGCCAGCAAACAGAGCTCCTACAATGAGCAGTTCTTC.

This chain uses TRBV7-9 with TRBJ2-3; 11 bases agree with TRBD2. In germline, CDR1 is SEHNR, CDR2 FQNEAQ (reference sequence). The CDR3 is 16 residues long. The junction had 8 bases not matched to a gene; V was cut back by 6 bases and J by 3 bases. CDR3 residues: CASSPSSGGGTDTQYF. In DNA form, the CDR3 reads TGTGCCAGCAGTCCCAGTAGCGGGGGGGGGACAGATACGCAGTATTTT.

This clone was seen a single time. V and J are TRBV5-8 and TRBJ2-3; 9 bases line up with TRBD1. Germline values: CDR1 SGHTS, CDR2 YDEGEE. This CDR3 has 18 amino acids. V was clipped by 0 bases and J by 2 bases; unmatched bases: 10. The CDR3 DNA reads TGTGCCAGCAGCTTGGGGACCGGGACAGGGCTTTTCACAGATACGCAGTATTTT. Translated: CASSLGTGTGLFTDTQYF. Looking up the rest from reference TRBV5-8 and TRBJ2-3 gives the full variable domain: EAGVTQSPTHLIKTRGQQATLRCSPISGHTSVYWYQQALGLGLQFLLWYDEGEERNRGNFPPRFSGRQFPNYSSELNVNALELEDSALYLCASSLGTGTGLFTDTQYFGPGTRLTVL.

The chain couples TRBV4-1 to TRBJ1-2; 11 nucleotides match TRBD1. Germline V gene data show CDR1 as MGHRA and CDR2 as YSYEKL. This CDR3 has 16 residues. The V and J ends lost 6 bases and 3 bases, in that order; junction bases with no gene match: 9. This CDR3 is CASRSPGQGGDYGYTF. The CDR3 DNA sequence: TGCGCCAGCAGATCCCCGGGACAGGGGGGCGACTATGGCTACACCTTC.

The chain combines TRBV6-5 with TRBJ1-1; D is uncertain. CDR1 is MNHEY, CDR2 SVGAGI, per germline. The length of the CDR3 is 13 residues. V lost 3 bases and J 0 bases, leaving 5 bases between the germline ends. CDR3 DNA sequence: TGTGCCAGCAGTTATCAGGTGAACACTGAAGCTTTCTTT. This translates into CASSYQVNTEAFF.

This chain joins TRBV19 and TRBJ1-5, with a tentative D call TRBD1 (6 bases). Germline V gives CDR1 LNHDA, CDR2 SQIVND (reference sequence). The CDR3 consists of 14 residues. V gave up 6 bases and J gave up 2 bases, with 11 bases separating them. CDR3 protein: CASRTGFGNQPQHF. The CDR3 DNA is TGTGCCAGTAGAACAGGGTTTGGCAATCAGCCCCAGCATTTT.

This chain joins TRBV15 and TRBJ2-7, with D maybe TRBD2 (5 bases). Germline assignment: CDR1 LNHNV and CDR2 YYDKDF (reference sequence). The CDR3 covers 14 residues. Trimming left V 3 bases short and J 3 bases short, with 12 bases between. The CDR3 bases are TGTGCCACCAGCAGTCCCCGACGGGACTACGAGCAGTACTTC. It specifies CATSSPRRDYEQYF.

V and J are TRBV18 and TRBJ1-2, with D maybe TRBD1 (6 bases). The ends were cut back, 1 base at V and 6 bases at J, with 15 bases in the middle. The CDR3 length is 15 residues. Per the germline V gene, CDR1 is KGHSH and CDR2 is LQKENI. The CDR3 region has the DNA TGTGCCAGCTCACCACTTGGGTCGGGGGGCAATGGCTACACCTTC. It specifies CASSPLGSGGNGYTF.

The rearrangement uses TRBV5-1 and TRBJ2-3, with TRBD1 matching 8 bases. Germline loops: CDR1 SGHRS, CDR2 YFSETQ. V trimming: 4 bases; J trimming: 3 bases; junction bases outside the gene matches: 7. The CDR3 sequence is 15 residues long. CDR3 amino acids: CASSIGQGETDTQYF. DNA for the CDR3: TGCGCCAGCAGCATCGGACAGGGTGAAACAGATACGCAGTATTTT.

The chain joins TRBV4-1 to TRBJ1-2, with TRBD1 as a possible D gene (6 bases). Germline lookup yields CDR1 MGHRA and CDR2 YSYEKL. The ends were cut back, 8 bases at V and 4 bases at J, with 20 bases in the middle. This CDR3 region has 15 residues. CDR3 region: CASAIGSGDTYGYTF. CDR3 sequence (DNA): TGCGCCAGCGCAATAGGTTCAGGGGATACCTATGGCTACACCTTC.